This record concerns one TCR beta chain sequence. This clonotype was detected only a few times. Its target antigen remains unknown. Qualities for individual bases were not recorded, and no much larger clone is one base off. The sample originates from a study of CD8 T cells in ankylosing spondylitis listed by TCRdb under 2017. About the full investigation: The study set out to find disease-linked TCR variants by profiling T cell receptor beta repertoires in ankylosing spondylitis patients and healthy donors. The full study cohort was made up of about 25 ankylosing spondylitis patients and 108 healthy donors. Peripheral blood was sampled, and synovial fluid was also collected from ankylosing spondylitis patients.

Sequencing relied on an Illumina HiSeq 2500. Quantitative 5'-RACE with molecular barcodes was used to prepare TCR beta libraries. Processing in the source paper ran as follows. A new computational method based on a probabilistic model of VDJ rearrangement was used to identify disease-linked TCR variants. TCRdb ran its own pipeline on the public reads, namely fastp trimming at Q25 and MiXCR clone calling, and kept in-frame beta chains. Under each unique CDR3 protein, matching rows form one entry showing the most common genes and DNA. These V and J calls originate from TCRdb's pipeline instead of the authors' own analysis. The sample table lists hundreds of thousands of distinct CDR3 sequences, roughly 12% of them with a count of one. Approximately 6.2% of the sample comes from the top ten. On the study overall, not on this receptor specifically: The disease-linked clones were reported to be significantly enriched in matched synovial fluid samples from ankylosing spondylitis patients. The disease-linked clones showed a CD8+ phenotype and occurred at relatively low frequencies in peripheral blood. A TCR beta motif made up of several highly homologous amino acid variants appeared to be characteristic of blood from ankylosing spondylitis patients. Some of the motif variants had been reported before in the synovial fluid and blood of reactive arthritis patients, a finding that suggests common disease-initiation mechanisms.

This sequence originates from a male donor with ankylosing spondylitis. Sequencing input: blood, either unsorted or a sorted T cell fraction (not recorded which).

The CDR3 here reads CASSEVTTLGGTQYF. In nucleotides, the sequence is TGTGCCAGCAGTGAAGTCACTACCTTGGGGGGGACCCAGTACTTC. The rearrangement joined TRBV6-1 to TRBJ2-5; the best D guess is TRBD2, with 6 bases matching. The germline V gene specifies MNHNS as CDR1 and SASEGT as CDR2. V is shortened by 1 base, J by 7 bases, and the region joining them spans 16 bases. The CDR3 covers 15 residues, taking in both the cysteine and the phenylalanine. The sequence is cut down to CDR3 DNA, 45 bases in frame from base 1.